The 4 T cell receptor beta chains listed next were all sequenced from one sample in a study of human CD8 memory T cell subsets (dated by TCRdb to 2020 to 2022). A Human TCR Profiling Kit was used to prepare UMI-labeled 5' RACE TCRbeta libraries. TCRdb reprocessed the reads, so every CDR3 protein sequence counts as one entry and DNA is not shown. The sample table gives about 4,300 distinct CDR3 sequences. The ten largest clones capture roughly 33% of the sample. Input material: CD8+ T cells from PBMCs. These receptors originate from a human donor in good health.

This clonotype is identified as medium-sized (0.01 to 0.1%) from frequency. V gene TRBV28 combines with J gene TRBJ2-5. This CDR3 spans 15 amino acids. Germline CDR1 MDHEN, CDR2 SYDVKM. This chain's CDR3 is CASSLKAEPQETQYF.

This clonotype is identified as medium-sized (0.01 to 0.1%) from frequency. The CDR3 is CASSRRARDHPNEQFF. The chain has TRBV7-9 and TRBJ2-1. The CDR3 consists of 16 residues. In germline, CDR1 is SEHNR, CDR2 FQNEAQ (reference sequence).

V is TRBV2 and J is TRBJ2-3; the TRBD1 assignment by TCRdb is unverifiable without DNA. The CDR3 is 14 amino acids. Germline V gene sequence: CDR1 SNHLY, CDR2 FYNNEI. The chain's CDR3 is CASSPGHNTDTQYF.

V and J are TRBV29-1 and TRBJ2-7. Germline-derived CDR1 and CDR2 are SQVTM and ANQGSEA. The CDR3 spans 12 residues. This CDR3 reads CSVVFQSYEQYF.